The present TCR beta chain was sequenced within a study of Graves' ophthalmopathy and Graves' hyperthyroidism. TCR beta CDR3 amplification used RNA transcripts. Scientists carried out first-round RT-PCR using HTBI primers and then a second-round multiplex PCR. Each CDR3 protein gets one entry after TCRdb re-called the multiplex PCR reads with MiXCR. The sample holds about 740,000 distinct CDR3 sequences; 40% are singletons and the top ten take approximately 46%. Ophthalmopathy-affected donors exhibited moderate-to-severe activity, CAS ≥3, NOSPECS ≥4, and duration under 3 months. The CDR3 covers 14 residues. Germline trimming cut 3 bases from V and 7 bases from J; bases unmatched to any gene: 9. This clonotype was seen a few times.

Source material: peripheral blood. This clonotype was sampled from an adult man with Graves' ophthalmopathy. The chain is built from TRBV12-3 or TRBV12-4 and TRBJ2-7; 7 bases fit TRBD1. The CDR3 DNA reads TGTGCCAGCAGTTTGGACAGGTCACAGGGGGAGCAGTACTTC. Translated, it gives CASSLDRSQGEQYF.